This T cell receptor (beta chain) was sequenced in a study of blood T cells in healthy people across ages. The overall study: Template switching recovered approximately one barcoded beta molecule for every two T cells.

Alongside a J-beta primer mix, a sample-barcoded 5' primer served in a second PCR lasting roughly 6 to 11 cycles. TCRdb passed the 5' RACE reads through MiXCR, listing each CDR3 protein once. The table records around 600,000 distinct CDR3 sequences, around 48% of them present only once. Study findings and constraints: Estimates based on one million T cells were treated as lower bounds.

V shed 4 bases and J shed 0 bases, with 9 bases lying between them. Germline-derived CDR1 and CDR2 are SQVTM and ANQGSEA. The CDR3 has 14 residues. For this clonotype: Its antigen is not known.

The source is a man older than 75 in good health. V usage is TRBV29-1 and J usage is TRBJ2-2, with D perhaps given as TRBD1 or TRBD2 (5 bases each). Input material: blood. The CDR3 loop is CSVGRDPNTGELFF. DNA for the CDR3: TGCAGCGTTGGCAGGGACCCGAACACCGGGGAGCTGTTTTTT.